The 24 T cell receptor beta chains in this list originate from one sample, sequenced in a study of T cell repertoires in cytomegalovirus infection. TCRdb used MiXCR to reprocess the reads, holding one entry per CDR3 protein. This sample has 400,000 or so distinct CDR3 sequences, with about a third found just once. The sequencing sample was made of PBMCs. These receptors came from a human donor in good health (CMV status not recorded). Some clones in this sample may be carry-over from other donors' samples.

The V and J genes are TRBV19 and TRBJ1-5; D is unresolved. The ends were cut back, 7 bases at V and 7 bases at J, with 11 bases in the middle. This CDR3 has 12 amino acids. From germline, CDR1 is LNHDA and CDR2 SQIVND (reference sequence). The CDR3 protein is CASKVSGQPQHF. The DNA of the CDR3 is TGTGCCAGTAAAGTTTCGGGGCAGCCCCAGCATTTT.

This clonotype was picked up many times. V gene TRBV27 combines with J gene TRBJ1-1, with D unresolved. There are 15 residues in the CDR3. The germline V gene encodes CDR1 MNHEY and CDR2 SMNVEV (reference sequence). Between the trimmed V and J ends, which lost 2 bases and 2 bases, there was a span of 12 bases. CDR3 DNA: TGTGCCAGCAGTTTACTACAGACAAGAAACACTGAAGCTTTCTTT. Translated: CASSLLQTRNTEAFF.

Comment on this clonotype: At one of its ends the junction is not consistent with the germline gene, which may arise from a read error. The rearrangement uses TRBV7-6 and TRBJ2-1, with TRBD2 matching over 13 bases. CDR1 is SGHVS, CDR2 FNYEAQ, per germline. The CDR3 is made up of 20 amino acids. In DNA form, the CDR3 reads TGTGCCATCAGCACTATTTCGGTACGACTAGCGGGGGGACCTTACAATGAGCAGTTCTTC. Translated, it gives CAISTISVRLAGGPYNEQFF. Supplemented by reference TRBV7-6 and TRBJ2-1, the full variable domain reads GAGVSQSPRYKVTKRGQDVALRCDPISGHVSLYWYRQALGQGPEFLTYFNYEAQQDKSGLPNDRFSAERPEGSISTLTIQRTEQRDSAMYRCAISTISVRLAGGPYNEQFFGPGTRLTVL.

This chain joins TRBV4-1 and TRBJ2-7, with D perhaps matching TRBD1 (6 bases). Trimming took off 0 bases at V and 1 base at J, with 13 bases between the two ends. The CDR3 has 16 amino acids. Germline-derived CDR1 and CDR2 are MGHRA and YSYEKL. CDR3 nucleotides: TGCGCCAGCAGCCAAGACCAGGGGACACGTTCCTACGAGCAGTACTTC. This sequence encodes CASSQDQGTRSYEQYF.

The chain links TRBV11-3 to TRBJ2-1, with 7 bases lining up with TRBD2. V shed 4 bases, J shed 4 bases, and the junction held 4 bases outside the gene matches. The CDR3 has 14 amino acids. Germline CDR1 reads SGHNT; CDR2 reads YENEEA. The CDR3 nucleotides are TGTGCCAGCAGCTCGGGGGAGGGATACAATGAGCAGTTCTTC. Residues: CASSSGEGYNEQFF.

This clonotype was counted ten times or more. The CDR3 region has the DNA TGTGCCAGCAGTCTCGGCCGAGGGCAGGGGAACACCATATATTTT. Amino acid sequence: CASSLGRGQGNTIYF. The chain joins TRBV7-2 to TRBJ1-3, with TRBD1 as a possible D gene (6 bases). CDR1 is SGHTA, CDR2 FQGNSA, per germline. This CDR3 has 15 amino acids. The germline V and J ends were trimmed by 6 bases and 7 bases, with 19 bases remaining between them. The entire variable domain, with the rest obtained from reference TRBV7-2 and TRBJ1-3, is as follows: GAGVSQSPSNKVTEKGKDVELRCDPISGHTALYWYRQSLGQGLEFLIYFQGNSAPDKSGLPSDRFSAERTGGSVSTLTIQRTQQEDSAVYLCASSLGRGQGNTIYFGEGSWLTVV.

CDR3 bases: TGTGCCAGCAAAAACAGGGAGATAAATTCACCCCTCCACTTT. It translates to CASKNREINSPLHF. The chain employs TRBV6-1 and TRBJ1-6, with D perhaps TRBD1 (6 bases). CDR1 MNHNS and CDR2 SASEGT come from the germline V gene. The V gene lost 7 bases and the J gene lost 7 bases, with 14 bases spanning the gap. The CDR3 extends over 14 amino acids.

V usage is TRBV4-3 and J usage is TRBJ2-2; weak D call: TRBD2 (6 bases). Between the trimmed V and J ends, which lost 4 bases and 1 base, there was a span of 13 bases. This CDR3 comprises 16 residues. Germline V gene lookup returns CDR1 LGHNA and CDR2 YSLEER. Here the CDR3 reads CASSRLTTRNTGELFF. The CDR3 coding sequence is TGCGCCAGCAGCCGCCTCACGACTAGGAACACCGGGGAGCTGTTTTTT.

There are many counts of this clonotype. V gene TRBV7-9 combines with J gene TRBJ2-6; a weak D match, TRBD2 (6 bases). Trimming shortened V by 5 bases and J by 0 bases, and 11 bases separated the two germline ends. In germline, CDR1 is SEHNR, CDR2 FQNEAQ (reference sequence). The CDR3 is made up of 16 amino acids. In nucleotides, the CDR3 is TGTGCCAGCAGCCGCGGGGCCCTCTCTGGGGCCAACGTCCTGACTTTC. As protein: CASSRGALSGANVLTF.

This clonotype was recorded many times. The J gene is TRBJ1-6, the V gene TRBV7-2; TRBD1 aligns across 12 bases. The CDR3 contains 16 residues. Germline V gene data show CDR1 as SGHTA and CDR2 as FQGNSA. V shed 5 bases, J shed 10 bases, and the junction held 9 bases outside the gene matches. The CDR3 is CASSRAPGQGASPLHF. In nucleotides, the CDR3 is TGTGCCAGCAGCCGCGCCCCGGGACAGGGGGCCTCACCCCTCCACTTT.

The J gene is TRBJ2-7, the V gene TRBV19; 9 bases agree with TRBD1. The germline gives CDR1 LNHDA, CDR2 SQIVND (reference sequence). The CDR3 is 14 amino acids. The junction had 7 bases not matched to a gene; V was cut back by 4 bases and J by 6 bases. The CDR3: CASSTGTGSGEQYF. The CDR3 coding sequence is TGTGCCAGTAGTACCGGGACAGGGAGTGGCGAGCAGTACTTC. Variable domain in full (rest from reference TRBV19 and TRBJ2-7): DGGITQSPKYLFRKEGQNVTLSCEQNLNHDAMYWYRQDPGQGLRLIYYSQIVNDFQKGDIAEGYSVSREKKESFPLTVTSAQKNPTAFYLCASSTGTGSGEQYFGPGTRLTVT.

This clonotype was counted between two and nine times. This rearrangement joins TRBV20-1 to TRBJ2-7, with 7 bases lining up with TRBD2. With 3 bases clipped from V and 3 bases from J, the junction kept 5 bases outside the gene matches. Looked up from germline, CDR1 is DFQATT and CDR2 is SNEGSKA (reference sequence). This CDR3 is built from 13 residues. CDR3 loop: CSARSPGGYEQYF. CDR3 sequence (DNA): TGCAGTGCTAGGTCCCCGGGGGGCTACGAGCAGTACTTC.

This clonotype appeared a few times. This CDR3 is CATSREGTVEAFF. The CDR3, as DNA: TGTGCCACCAGCAGAGAGGGGACCGTTGAAGCTTTCTTT. The rearrangement uses TRBV15 and TRBJ1-1, with D possibly matching TRBD1 (5 bases). The CDR3 length is 13 residues. Germline V gives CDR1 LNHNV, CDR2 YYDKDF (reference sequence). Trimming shortened V by 0 bases and J by 7 bases, and 9 bases separated the two germline ends.

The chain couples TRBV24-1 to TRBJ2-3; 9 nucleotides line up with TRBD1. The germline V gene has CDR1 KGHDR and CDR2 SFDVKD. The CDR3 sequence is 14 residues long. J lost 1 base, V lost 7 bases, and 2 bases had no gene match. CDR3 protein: CATRDRGGTDTQYF. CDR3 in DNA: TGTGCCACCAGGGACAGGGGCGGCACAGATACGCAGTATTTT.

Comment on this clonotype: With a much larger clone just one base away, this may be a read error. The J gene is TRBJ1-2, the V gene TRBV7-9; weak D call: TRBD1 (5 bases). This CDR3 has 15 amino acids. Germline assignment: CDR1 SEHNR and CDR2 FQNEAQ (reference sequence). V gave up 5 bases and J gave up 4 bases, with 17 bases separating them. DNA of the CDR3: TGTGCCAGCAGCCCACGCCCGGGACCGGGCTATGGCTACACCTTC. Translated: CASSPRPGPGYGYTF.

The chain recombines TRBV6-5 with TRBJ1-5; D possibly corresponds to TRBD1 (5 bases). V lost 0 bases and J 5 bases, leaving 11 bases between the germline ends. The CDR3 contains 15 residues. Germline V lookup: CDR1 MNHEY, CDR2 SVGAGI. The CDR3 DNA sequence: TGTGCCAGCAGTTACTCGATGGGAGGGGATCAGCCCCAGCATTTT. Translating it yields CASSYSMGGDQPQHF.

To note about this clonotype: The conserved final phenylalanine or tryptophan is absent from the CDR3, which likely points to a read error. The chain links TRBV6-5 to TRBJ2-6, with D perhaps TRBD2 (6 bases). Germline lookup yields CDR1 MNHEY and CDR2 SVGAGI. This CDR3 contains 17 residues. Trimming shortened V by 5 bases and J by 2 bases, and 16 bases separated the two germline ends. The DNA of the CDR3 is TGTGCCAGCAGTGGGCAAACTGGAGGGGCTGGGGCCAACGTCCTGACTTCC. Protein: CASSGQTGGAGANVLTS.

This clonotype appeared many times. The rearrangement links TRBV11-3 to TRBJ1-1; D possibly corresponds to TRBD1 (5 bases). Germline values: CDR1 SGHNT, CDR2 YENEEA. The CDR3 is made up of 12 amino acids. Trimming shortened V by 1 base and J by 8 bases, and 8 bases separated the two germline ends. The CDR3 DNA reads TGTGCCAGCAGCTTAGGACAGTCCGAAGCTTTCTTT. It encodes CASSLGQSEAFF.

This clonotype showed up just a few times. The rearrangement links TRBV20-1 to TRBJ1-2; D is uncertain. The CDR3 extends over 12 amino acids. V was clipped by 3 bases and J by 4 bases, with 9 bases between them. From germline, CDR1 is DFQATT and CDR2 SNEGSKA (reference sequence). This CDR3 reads CSASHGTYGYTF. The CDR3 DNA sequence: TGCAGTGCTAGTCACGGAACCTATGGCTACACCTTC.

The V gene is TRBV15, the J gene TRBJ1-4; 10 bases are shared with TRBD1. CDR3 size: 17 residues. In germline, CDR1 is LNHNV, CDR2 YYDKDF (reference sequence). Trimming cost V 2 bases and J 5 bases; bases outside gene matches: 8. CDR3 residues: CATSRNPRTGGNEKLFF. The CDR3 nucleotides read TGTGCCACCAGCAGAAACCCTCGGACAGGGGGGAATGAAAAACTGTTTTTT.

The CDR3 region has the DNA TGCAGTGCTAGAGCAGACAGCCGCAAAGGGAAACTGTTTTTT. Its protein is CSARADSRKGKLFF. The gene calls are TRBV20-1 and TRBJ1-4; tentative D call: TRBD1 (5 bases). CDR3 size: 14 residues. Germline assignment: CDR1 DFQATT and CDR2 SNEGSKA (reference sequence). The germline V and J ends were trimmed by 1 base and 11 bases, with 17 bases remaining between them.

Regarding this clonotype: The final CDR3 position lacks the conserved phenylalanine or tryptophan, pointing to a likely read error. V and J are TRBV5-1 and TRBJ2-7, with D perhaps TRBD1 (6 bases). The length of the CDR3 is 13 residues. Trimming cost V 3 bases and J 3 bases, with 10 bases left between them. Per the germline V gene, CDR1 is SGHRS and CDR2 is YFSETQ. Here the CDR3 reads CASSSRDNYEQYL. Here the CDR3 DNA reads TGCGCCAGCAGCTCTCGGGACAACTACGAGCAGTACTTA.

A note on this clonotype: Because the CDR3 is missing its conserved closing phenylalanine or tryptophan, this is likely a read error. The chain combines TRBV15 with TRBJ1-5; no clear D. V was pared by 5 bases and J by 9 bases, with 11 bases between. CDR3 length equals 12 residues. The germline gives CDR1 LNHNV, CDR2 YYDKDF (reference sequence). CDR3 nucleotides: TGTGCCACCAGCGTACCTTTTGGGCCCCAGCATTCT. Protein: CATSVPFGPQHS.

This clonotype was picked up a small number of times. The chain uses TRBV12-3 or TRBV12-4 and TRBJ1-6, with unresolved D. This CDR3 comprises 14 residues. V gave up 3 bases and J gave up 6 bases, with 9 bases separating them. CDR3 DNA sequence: TGTGCCAGCAGTTTTGGGCTGACTAATTCACCCCTCCACTTT. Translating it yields CASSFGLTNSPLHF.